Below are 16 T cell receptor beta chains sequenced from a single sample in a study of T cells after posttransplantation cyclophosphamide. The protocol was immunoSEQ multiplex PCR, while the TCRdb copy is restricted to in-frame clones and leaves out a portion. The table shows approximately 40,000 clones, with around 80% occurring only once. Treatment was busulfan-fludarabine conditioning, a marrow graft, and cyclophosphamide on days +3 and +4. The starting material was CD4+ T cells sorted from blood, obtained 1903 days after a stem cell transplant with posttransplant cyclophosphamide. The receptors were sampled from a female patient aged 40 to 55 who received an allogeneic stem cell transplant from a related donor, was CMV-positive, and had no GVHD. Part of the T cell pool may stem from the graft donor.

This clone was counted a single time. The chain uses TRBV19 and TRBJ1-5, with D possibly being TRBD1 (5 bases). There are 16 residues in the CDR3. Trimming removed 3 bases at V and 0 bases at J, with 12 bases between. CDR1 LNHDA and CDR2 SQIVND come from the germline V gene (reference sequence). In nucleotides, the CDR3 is TGTGCCAGTAGTATCTATGGGGCAGTTAGCAATCAGCCCCAGCATTTT. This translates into CASSIYGAVSNQPQHF.

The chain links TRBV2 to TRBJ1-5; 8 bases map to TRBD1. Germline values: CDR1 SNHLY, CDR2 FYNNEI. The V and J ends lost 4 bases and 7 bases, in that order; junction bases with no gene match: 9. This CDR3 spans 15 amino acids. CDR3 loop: CASSVSSGGQQPQHF. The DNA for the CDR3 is TGTGCCAGCAGTGTATCCTCAGGGGGCCAGCAGCCCCAGCATTTT.

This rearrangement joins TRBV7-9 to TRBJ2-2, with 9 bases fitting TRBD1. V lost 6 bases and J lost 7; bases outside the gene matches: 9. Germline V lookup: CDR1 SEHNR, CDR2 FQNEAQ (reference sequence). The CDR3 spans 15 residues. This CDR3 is CASRPTGGAGGELFF. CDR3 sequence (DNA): TGTGCCAGCAGACCTACAGGGGGCGCGGGCGGGGAGCTGTTTTTT.

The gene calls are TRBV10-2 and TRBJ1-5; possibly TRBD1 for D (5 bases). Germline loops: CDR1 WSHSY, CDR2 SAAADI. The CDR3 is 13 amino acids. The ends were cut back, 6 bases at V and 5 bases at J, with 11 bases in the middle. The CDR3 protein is CASRSAGDQPQHF. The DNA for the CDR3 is TGCGCCAGCAGATCAGCGGGGGATCAGCCCCAGCATTTT.

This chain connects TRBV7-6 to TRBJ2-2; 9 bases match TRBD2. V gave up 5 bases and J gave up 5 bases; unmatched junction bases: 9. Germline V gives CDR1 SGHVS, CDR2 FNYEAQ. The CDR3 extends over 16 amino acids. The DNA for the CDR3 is TGTGCCAGCAGCGAGATTAGCGGGGGCCTAACCGGGGAGCTGTTTTTT. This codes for CASSEISGGLTGELFF.

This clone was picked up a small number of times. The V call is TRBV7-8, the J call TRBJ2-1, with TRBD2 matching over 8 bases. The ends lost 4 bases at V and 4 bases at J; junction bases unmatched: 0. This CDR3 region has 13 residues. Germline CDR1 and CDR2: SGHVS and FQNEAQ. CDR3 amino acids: CASSSGGYNEQFF. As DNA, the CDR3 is TGTGCCAGCAGCTCGGGGGGGTACAATGAGCAGTTCTTC.

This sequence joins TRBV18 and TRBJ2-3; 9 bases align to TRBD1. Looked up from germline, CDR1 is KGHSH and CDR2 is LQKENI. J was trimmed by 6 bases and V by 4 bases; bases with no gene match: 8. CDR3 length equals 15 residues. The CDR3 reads CASSLKGGQGDTQYF. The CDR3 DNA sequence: TGTGCCAGCTCACTAAAGGGAGGACAGGGGGATACGCAGTATTTT.

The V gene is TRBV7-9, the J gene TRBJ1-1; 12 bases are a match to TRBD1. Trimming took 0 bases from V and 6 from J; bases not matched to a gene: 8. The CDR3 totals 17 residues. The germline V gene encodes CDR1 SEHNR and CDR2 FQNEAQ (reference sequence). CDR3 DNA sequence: TGTGCCAGCAGCTTAGCAGGGACAGGGGGCGGGTTCCCTGAAGCTTTCTTT. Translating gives CASSLAGTGGGFPEAFF.

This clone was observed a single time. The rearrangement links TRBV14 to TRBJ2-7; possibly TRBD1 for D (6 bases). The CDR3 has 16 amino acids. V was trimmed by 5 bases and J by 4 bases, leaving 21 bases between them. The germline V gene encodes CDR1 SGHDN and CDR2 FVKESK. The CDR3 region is CASSFQGQGKKYEQYF. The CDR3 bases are TGTGCCAGCAGCTTCCAGGGCCAGGGGAAGAAGTACGAGCAGTACTTC. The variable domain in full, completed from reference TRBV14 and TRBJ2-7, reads EAGVTQFPSHSVIEKGQTVTLRCDPISGHDNLYWYRRVMGKEIKFLLHFVKESKQDESGMPNNRFLAERTGGTYSTLKVQPAELEDSGVYFCASSFQGQGKKYEQYFGPGTRLTVT.

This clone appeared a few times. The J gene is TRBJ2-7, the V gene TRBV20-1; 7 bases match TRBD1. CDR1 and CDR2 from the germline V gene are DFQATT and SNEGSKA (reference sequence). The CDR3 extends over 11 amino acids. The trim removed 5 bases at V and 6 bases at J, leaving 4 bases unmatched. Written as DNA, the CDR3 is TGCAGTGCTCACAGGGGCGGCGAGCAGTACTTC. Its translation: CSAHRGGEQYF.

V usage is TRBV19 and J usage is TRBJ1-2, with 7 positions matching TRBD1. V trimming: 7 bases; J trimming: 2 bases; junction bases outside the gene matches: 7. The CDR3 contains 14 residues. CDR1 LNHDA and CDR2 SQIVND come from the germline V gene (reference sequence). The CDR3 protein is CASTYQGENYGYTF. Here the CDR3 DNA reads TGTGCCAGTACTTATCAGGGGGAAAACTATGGCTACACCTTC.

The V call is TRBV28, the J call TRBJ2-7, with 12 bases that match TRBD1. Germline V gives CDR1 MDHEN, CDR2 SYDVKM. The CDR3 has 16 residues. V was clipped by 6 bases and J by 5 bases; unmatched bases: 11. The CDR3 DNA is TGTGCCAGCAGCCTAGGCAAGGGACAGGGGGCCCACGAGCAGTACTTC. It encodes CASSLGKGQGAHEQYF. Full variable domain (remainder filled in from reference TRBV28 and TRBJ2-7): DVKVTQSSRYLVKRTGEKVFLECVQDMDHENMFWYRQDPGLGLRLIYFSYDVKMKEKGDIPEGYSVSREKKERFSLILESASTNQTSMYLCASSLGKGQGAHEQYFGPGTRLTVT.

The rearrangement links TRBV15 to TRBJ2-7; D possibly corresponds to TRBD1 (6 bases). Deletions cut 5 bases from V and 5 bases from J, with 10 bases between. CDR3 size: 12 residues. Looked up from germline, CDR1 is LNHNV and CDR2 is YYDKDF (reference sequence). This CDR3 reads CATSGTGNEQYF. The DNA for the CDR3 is TGTGCCACCAGCGGTACAGGGAACGAGCAGTACTTC.

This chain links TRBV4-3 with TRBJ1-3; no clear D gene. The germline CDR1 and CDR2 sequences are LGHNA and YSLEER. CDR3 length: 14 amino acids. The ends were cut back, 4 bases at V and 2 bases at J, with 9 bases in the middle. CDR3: CASSPVRAGNTIYF. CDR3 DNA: TGCGCCAGCAGCCCGGTCCGGGCTGGAAACACCATATATTTT.

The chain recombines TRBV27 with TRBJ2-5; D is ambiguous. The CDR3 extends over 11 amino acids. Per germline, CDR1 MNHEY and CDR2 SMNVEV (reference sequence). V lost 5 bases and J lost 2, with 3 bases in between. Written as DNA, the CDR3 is TGTGCCAGCAGTCCTCAAGAGACCCAGTACTTC. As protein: CASSPQETQYF.

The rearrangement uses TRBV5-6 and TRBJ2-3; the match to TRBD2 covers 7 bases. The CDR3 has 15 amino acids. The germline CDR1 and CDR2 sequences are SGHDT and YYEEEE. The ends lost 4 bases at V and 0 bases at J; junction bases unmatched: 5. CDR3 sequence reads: CASSPSGSSTDTQYF. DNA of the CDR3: TGTGCCAGCAGCCCTAGCGGTTCTAGCACAGATACGCAGTATTTT.